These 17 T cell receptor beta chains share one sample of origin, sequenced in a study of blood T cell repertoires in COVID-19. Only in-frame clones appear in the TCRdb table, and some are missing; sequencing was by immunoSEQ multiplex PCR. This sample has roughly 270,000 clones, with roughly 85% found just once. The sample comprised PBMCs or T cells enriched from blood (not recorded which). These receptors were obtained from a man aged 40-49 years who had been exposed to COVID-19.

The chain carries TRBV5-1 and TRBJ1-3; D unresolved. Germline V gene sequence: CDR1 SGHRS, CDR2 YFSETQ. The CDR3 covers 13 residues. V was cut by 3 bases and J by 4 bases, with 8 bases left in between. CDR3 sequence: CASSSHQGNTIYF. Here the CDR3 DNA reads TGCGCCAGCAGCTCCCATCAAGGAAACACCATATATTTT. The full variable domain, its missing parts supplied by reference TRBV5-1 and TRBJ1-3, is KAGVTQTPRYLIKTRGQQVTLSCSPISGHRSVSWYQQTPGQGLQFLFEYFSETQRNKGNFPGRFSGRQFSNSRSEMNVSTLELGDSALYLCASSSHQGNTIYFGEGSWLTVV.

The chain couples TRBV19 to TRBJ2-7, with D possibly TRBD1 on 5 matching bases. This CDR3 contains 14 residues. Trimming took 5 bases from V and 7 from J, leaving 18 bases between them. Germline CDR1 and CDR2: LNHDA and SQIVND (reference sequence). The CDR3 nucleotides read TGTGCCAGTAGTCGGGCAGGGTCCATGGGGGAGCAGTACTTC. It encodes CASSRAGSMGEQYF.

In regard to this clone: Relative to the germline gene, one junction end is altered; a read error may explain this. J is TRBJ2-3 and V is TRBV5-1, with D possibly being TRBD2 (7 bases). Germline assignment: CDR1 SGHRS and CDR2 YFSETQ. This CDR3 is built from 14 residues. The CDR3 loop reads CASSLGGRPDTQYF. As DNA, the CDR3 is TGCGCCAGCAGTTTGGGGGGGCGCCCAGATACGCAGTATTTT.

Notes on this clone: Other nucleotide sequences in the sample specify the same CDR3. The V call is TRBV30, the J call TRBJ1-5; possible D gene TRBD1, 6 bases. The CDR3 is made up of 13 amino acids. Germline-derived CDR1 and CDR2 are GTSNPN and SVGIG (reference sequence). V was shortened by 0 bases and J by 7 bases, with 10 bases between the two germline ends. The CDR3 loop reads CAWSVQGGQPQHF. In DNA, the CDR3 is TGTGCCTGGAGTGTACAGGGTGGCCAGCCCCAGCATTTT.

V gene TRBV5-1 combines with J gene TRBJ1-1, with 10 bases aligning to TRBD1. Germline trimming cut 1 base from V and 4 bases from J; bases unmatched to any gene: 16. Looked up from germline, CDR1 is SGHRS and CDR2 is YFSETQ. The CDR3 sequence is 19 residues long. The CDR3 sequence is CASSLPTGGFGFVGTEAFF. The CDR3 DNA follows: TGCGCCAGCAGCTTGCCGACAGGGGGCTTTGGGTTTGTGGGCACTGAAGCTTTCTTT. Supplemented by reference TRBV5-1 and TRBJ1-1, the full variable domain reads KAGVTQTPRYLIKTRGQQVTLSCSPISGHRSVSWYQQTPGQGLQFLFEYFSETQRNKGNFPGRFSGRQFSNSRSEMNVSTLELGDSALYLCASSLPTGGFGFVGTEAFFGQGTRLTVV.

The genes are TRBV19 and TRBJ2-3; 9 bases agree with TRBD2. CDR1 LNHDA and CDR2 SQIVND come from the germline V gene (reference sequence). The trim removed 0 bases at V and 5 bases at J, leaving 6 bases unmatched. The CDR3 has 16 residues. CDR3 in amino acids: CASSIDAAGGQDTQYF. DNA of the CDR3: TGTGCCAGTAGTATAGATGCAGCGGGAGGACAAGATACGCAGTATTTT.

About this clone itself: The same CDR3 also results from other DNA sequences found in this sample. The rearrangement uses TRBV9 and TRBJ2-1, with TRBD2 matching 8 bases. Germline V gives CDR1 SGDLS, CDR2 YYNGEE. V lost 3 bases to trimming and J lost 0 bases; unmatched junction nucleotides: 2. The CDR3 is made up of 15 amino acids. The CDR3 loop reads CASSASGSSYNEQFF. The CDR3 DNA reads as TGTGCCAGCAGCGCCAGCGGGAGCTCCTACAATGAGCAGTTCTTC. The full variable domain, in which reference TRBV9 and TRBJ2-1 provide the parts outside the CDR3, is DSGVTQTPKHLITATGQRVTLRCSPRSGDLSVYWYQQSLDQGLQFLIQYYNGEERAKGNILERFSAQQFPDLHSELNLSSLELGDSALYFCASSASGSSYNEQFFGPGTRLTVL.

CDR3: CASSLDYGRGRPGANVLTF. The CDR3 region has the DNA TGTGCCAGCAGCTTGGACTATGGCAGGGGGCGCCCTGGGGCCAACGTCCTGACTTTC. The chain recombines TRBV5-5 with TRBJ2-6; 8 bases are a match to TRBD1. V shed 0 bases, J shed 2 bases, and the junction held 10 bases outside the gene matches. This CDR3 is 19 amino acids long. Germline V gives CDR1 SGHKS, CDR2 YYEKEE (reference sequence).

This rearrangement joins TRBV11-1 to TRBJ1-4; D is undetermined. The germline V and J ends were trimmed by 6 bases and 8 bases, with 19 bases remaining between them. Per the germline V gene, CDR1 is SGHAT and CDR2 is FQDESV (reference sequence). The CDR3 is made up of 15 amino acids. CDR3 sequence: CASSQAGGDREKLFF. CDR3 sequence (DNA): TGTGCCAGCAGTCAAGCGGGAGGTGATCGGGAAAAACTGTTTTTT.

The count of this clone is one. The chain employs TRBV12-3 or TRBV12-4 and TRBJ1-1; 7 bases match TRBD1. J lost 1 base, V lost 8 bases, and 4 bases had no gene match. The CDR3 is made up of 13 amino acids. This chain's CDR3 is CASDTGANTEAFF. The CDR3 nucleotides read TGTGCCAGCGATACAGGGGCGAACACTGAAGCTTTCTTT.

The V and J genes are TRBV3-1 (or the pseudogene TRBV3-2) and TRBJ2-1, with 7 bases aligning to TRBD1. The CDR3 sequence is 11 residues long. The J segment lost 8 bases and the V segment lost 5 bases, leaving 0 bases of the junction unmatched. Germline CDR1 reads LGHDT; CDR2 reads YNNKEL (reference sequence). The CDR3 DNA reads TGTGCCAGCAGCGACAGGGATGAGCAGTTCTTC. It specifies CASSDRDEQFF.

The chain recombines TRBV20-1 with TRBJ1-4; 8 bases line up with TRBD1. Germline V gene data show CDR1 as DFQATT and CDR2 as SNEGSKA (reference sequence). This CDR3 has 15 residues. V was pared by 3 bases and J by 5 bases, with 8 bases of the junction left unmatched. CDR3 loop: CSASGLQGVNEKLFF. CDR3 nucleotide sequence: TGCAGTGCTAGTGGACTACAGGGGGTCAATGAAAAACTGTTTTTT.

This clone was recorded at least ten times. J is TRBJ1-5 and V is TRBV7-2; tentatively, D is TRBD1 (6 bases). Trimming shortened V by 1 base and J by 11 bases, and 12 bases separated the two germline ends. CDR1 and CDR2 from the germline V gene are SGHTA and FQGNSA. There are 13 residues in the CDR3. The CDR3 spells CASSLVQGDSQHF. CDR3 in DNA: TGTGCCAGCAGCTTAGTACAGGGAGATTCCCAGCATTTT. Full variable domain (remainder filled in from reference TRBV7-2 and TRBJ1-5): GAGVSQSPSNKVTEKGKDVELRCDPISGHTALYWYRQSLGQGLEFLIYFQGNSAPDKSGLPSDRFSAERTGGSVSTLTIQRTQQEDSAVYLCASSLVQGDSQHFGDGTRLSIL.

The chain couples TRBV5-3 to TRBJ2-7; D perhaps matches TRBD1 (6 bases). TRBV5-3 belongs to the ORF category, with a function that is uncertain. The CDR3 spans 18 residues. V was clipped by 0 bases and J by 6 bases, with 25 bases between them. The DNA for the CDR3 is TGTGCCAGAAGCTTGGGGGGGCTACCACAATTCAGCCGGGGCGAGCAGTACTTC. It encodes CARSLGGLPQFSRGEQYF.

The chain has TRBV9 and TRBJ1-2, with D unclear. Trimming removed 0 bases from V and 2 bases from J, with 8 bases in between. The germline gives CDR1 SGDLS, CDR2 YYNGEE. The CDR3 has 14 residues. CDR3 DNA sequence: TGTGCCAGCAGCGTAGCTACGGGGAACTATGGCTACACCTTC. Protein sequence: CASSVATGNYGYTF.

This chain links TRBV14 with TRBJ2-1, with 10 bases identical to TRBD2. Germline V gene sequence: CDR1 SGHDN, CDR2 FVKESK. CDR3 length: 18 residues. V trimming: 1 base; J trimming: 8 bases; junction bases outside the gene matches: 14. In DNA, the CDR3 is TGTGCCAGCAGCCAAGCCATTAGAAGCGGGAGGGCCGCGGATGAGCAGTTCTTC. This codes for CASSQAIRSGRAADEQFF.

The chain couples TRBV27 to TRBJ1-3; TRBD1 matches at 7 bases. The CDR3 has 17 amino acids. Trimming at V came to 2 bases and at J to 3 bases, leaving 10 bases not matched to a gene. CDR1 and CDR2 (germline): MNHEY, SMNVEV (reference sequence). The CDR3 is CASSLTPTGSYGNTIYF. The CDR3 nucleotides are TGTGCCAGCAGTTTAACCCCGACAGGGTCATATGGAAACACCATATATTTT.